This T cell receptor beta chain is drawn from a study of early stage breast cancer tumors. About the study: Each sample averaged around 9.2-fold read coverage.

Using immunoSEQ multiplex PCR, the repertoire was profiled, and TCRdb retains in-frame clones only, with some absent. Seen here are several thousand clones, around three fifths observed once, and the top ten hold approximately 26%. The CDR3 has 22 amino acids. J gave up 2 bases and V 0 bases, and 15 bases lay outside the gene matches. Germline CDR1 and CDR2: LGHNA and YSLEER. V is TRBV4-3 and J is TRBJ2-3; TRBD2 matches 15 bases. This TCR came from a person aged 45 to 59 with breast cancer. Material for sequencing was breast tumor tissue. CDR3 sequence (DNA): TGCGCCAGCAGCCAAGATCGGCCTATGGGACTAGCGGGAGGATACCACACAGATACGCAGTATTTT. Protein product: CASSQDRPMGLAGGYHTDTQYF.